A single sample is the source of the 18 T cell receptor beta chains below, sequenced in a study of neurological immune-mediated disorders. TCRdb analysed the 5' RACE reads with MiXCR anew, one entry per CDR3 protein. The sample has some 29,000 distinct CDR3 sequences, 9.5% to 13% seen once. Sample: PBMCs. All receptors come from a woman aged 55-69 years in good health.

This clonotype was seen at least ten times. The rearrangement links TRBV20-1 to TRBJ2-3; no reliable D call. Germline CDR1 is DFQATT and CDR2 is SNEGSKA (reference sequence). The CDR3 runs to 14 residues. Trimming removed 6 bases at V and 2 bases at J, with 15 bases between. CDR3 protein: CSATRGSATDTQYF. The CDR3 DNA follows: TGCAGTGCCACCCGTGGGTCAGCCACAGATACGCAGTATTTT.

The chain is built from TRBV20-1 and TRBJ2-3, with D unclear. Per the germline V gene, CDR1 is DFQATT and CDR2 is SNEGSKA (reference sequence). The V gene lost 7 bases and the J gene lost 1 base, with 12 bases spanning the gap. This CDR3 has 13 residues. CDR3 sequence (DNA): TGCAGTGTTAGCCGCACACGCACAGATACGCAGTATTTT. It codes for CSVSRTRTDTQYF.

This clonotype was detected ten times or more. The chain couples TRBV7-2 to TRBJ1-3; D possibly corresponds to TRBD1 (5 bases). Trimming left V 2 bases short and J 3 bases short, with 11 bases between. This CDR3 is built from 15 residues. Germline V gene lookup returns CDR1 SGHTA and CDR2 FQGNSA. The CDR3 region has the DNA TGTGCCAGCAGCTTACGACCGGGGGTTGGAAACACCATATATTTT. Its protein is CASSLRPGVGNTIYF.

The chain recombines TRBV7-2 with TRBJ1-6, with D unclear. Germline assignment: CDR1 SGHTA and CDR2 FQGNSA. V was trimmed by 2 bases and J by 10 bases, leaving 6 bases between them. The CDR3 has 12 residues. CDR3 loop: CASSLNPSPLHF. Here the CDR3 DNA reads TGTGCCAGCAGCTTAAACCCGTCACCCCTCCACTTT.

This clonotype came up many times. The chain uses TRBV2 and TRBJ1-4; D unresolved. The CDR3 contains 13 residues. V lost 10 bases to trimming and J lost 5 bases, with 14 bases between them. In germline, CDR1 is SNHLY, CDR2 FYNNEI. The CDR3 DNA reads TGTGCCACCAGCCCTGCACGGAATGAAAAACTGTTTTTT. This codes for CATSPARNEKLFF. Based on the CDR3 plus reference TRBV2 and TRBJ1-4, the full variable domain is EPEVTQTPSHQVTQMGQEVILRCVPISNHLYFYWYRQILGQKVEFLVSFYNNEISEKSEIFDDQFSVERPDGSNFTLKIRSTKLEDSAMYFCATSPARNEKLFFGSGTQLSVL.

This clonotype was detected many times. The V gene is TRBV12-3 or TRBV12-4, the J gene TRBJ1-1; D gene ambiguous. V lost 6 bases and J lost 5, with 16 bases in between. This CDR3 is built from 14 residues. The chain's CDR3 is CASRSSDKMTEAFF. Here the CDR3 DNA reads TGTGCCAGCAGATCCTCGGATAAGATGACTGAAGCTTTCTTT.

A remark on this clonotype: This may be a read error, as it is one base from a much larger clone. V usage is TRBV30 and J usage is TRBJ2-1; D gene unclear. The CDR3 spans 14 residues. V lost 5 bases, J lost 6 bases, and 17 bases lay in between. The germline V gene has CDR1 GTSNPN and CDR2 SVGIG (reference sequence). CDR3 region: CAWGFPGSTNEQFF. The CDR3 nucleotides read TGTGCCTGGGGTTTCCCCGGGTCGACCAATGAGCAGTTCTTC.

This clonotype was recorded many times. The chain couples TRBV18 to TRBJ1-4; 10 bases match TRBD1. The germline V gene encodes CDR1 KGHSH and CDR2 LQKENI. This CDR3 spans 15 amino acids. With V trimmed by 0 bases and J by 7 bases, 2 bases remained unmatched. CDR3 loop: CASSPPGQGGEKLFF. CDR3 nucleotide sequence: TGTGCCAGCTCACCACCTGGACAGGGGGGTGAAAAACTGTTTTTT.

This clonotype appeared many times. The chain recombines TRBV7-9 with TRBJ2-7; D not resolved. CDR1 is SEHNR, CDR2 FQNEAQ, per germline (reference sequence). V dropped 4 bases and J dropped 3 bases, with 10 bases sitting between them. The CDR3 is 13 amino acids. In DNA, the CDR3 is TGTGCCAGCAGCTATACGCTAAACTACGAGCAGTACTTC. It codes for CASSYTLNYEQYF.

This clonotype was counted at least ten times. The genes are TRBV28 and TRBJ2-5, with D unclear. Germline V gene lookup returns CDR1 MDHEN and CDR2 SYDVKM. This CDR3 comprises 14 residues. V was shortened by 6 bases and J by 5 bases, with 16 bases between the two germline ends. DNA for the CDR3: TGTGCCAGCAGCCGAGACGCCTCAAGGGAGACCCAGTACTTC. Protein product: CASSRDASRETQYF.

The table lists this clonotype with many counts. The chain couples TRBV14 to TRBJ2-5, with D tentatively TRBD2 (6 bases). From germline, CDR1 is SGHDN and CDR2 FVKESK. With 4 bases removed from V and 1 base from J, the gap between germline ends came to 7 bases. This CDR3 has 13 residues. The CDR3 DNA reads TGTGCCAGCAGCCGGAGGGCCCAAGAGACCCAGTACTTC. Translation gives CASSRRAQETQYF.

This clonotype was recorded at least ten times. CDR3 bases: TGTGCCAGCAGCTCCCCCTATTTTCCGACGAAGCAGCCCCAGCATTTT. Protein: CASSSPYFPTKQPQHF. The V and J genes are TRBV7-7 and TRBJ1-5; D ambiguous. Germline V CDR1 and CDR2: SSHAT, FNYEAQ (reference sequence). Trimming shortened V by 4 bases and J by 7 bases, and 20 bases separated the two germline ends. The CDR3 totals 16 residues.

In this sample, this clonotype is medium-sized. CDR3 sequence: CSARGTSGGSNTGELFF. Written as DNA, the CDR3 is TGCAGTGCTAGAGGGACTAGCGGGGGGTCGAACACCGGGGAGCTGTTTTTT. The rearrangement joins TRBV20-1 to TRBJ2-2; 14 positions agree with TRBD2. The ends lost 1 base at V and 0 bases at J; junction bases unmatched: 1. The CDR3 covers 17 residues. The germline gives CDR1 DFQATT, CDR2 SNEGSKA (reference sequence).

This clonotype was recorded at least ten times. The chain recombines TRBV7-2 with TRBJ2-3; 9 bases line up with TRBD2. Germline loops: CDR1 SGHTA, CDR2 FQGNSA. The CDR3 totals 14 residues. V shed 3 bases and J 3 bases; nucleotides not matched to a gene: 1. The CDR3 reads CASSFAGGTDTQYF. Here the CDR3 DNA reads TGTGCCAGCAGCTTTGCGGGGGGGACAGATACGCAGTATTTT.

This clonotype was seen ten or more times. The chain has TRBV20-1 and TRBJ1-4, with 9 bases matching TRBD1. V was pared by 5 bases and J by 5 bases, with 3 bases of the junction left unmatched. Germline CDR1 DFQATT, CDR2 SNEGSKA (reference sequence). The CDR3 extends over 13 amino acids. CDR3 residues: CSASTGGNEKLFF. CDR3 DNA: TGCAGTGCTTCGACAGGGGGAAATGAAAAACTGTTTTTT.

This clonotype was counted ten times or more. This rearrangement joins TRBV3-1 to TRBJ1-1; D perhaps matches TRBD1 (6 bases). Trimming removed 4 bases from V and 2 bases from J, with 11 bases in between. The CDR3 contains 14 residues. The germline V gene encodes CDR1 LGHDT and CDR2 YNNKEL (reference sequence). CDR3 region: CASSPTGINTEAFF. The CDR3 DNA is TGTGCCAGCAGCCCTACAGGGATAAACACTGAAGCTTTCTTT.

This clonotype was detected many times. The chain joins TRBV5-1 to TRBJ2-7; D possibly corresponds to TRBD1 (5 bases). Looked up from germline, CDR1 is SGHRS and CDR2 is YFSETQ. This CDR3 contains 14 residues. V shed 0 bases and J shed 1 base, with 8 bases lying between them. The CDR3 nucleotides read TGCGCCAGCAGCTTGGGACAGTGGTCCTACGAGCAGTACTTC. Its protein product is CASSLGQWSYEQYF.

The V call is TRBV20-1, the J call TRBJ1-1, with TRBD1 matching over 7 bases. Germline V gene data show CDR1 as DFQATT and CDR2 as SNEGSKA (reference sequence). The CDR3 spans 15 residues. J was trimmed by 1 base and V by 4 bases; bases with no gene match: 9. The CDR3 DNA sequence: TGCAGTGCTACGCGACCGGGACAGCCGAACACTGAAGCTTTCTTT. Translating gives CSATRPGQPNTEAFF.